Following are 24 T cell receptor beta chains from one sample sequenced in a study of shared clonotypes between healthy human individuals. Libraries were prepared by immunoSEQ multiplex PCR; TCRdb keeps only in-frame clonotypes and omits some of them. Of 2,500,000 or so clones listed, about nine tenths are singletons. Source material: naive CD4+ T cells from PBMCs. Sample subset: CD45RA+ positively selected. All receptors derive from a man between 18 and 29 years old in good health. Some clones in this sample may be carry-over from other donors' samples.

The V gene is TRBV11-3, the J gene TRBJ2-2, with D perhaps TRBD1 or TRBD2 (5 bases each). Germline V gives CDR1 SGHNT, CDR2 YENEEA. V dropped 10 bases and J dropped 0 bases, with 12 bases sitting between them. The CDR3 covers 14 residues. CDR3 nucleotide sequence: TGTGCCACCGCCGGGACGGCGAACACCGGGGAGCTGTTTTTT. It yields the protein CATAGTANTGELFF.

CDR3 residues: CASSSVRDSTYNEQFF. CDR3 sequence (DNA): TGTGCCAGCAGCTCGGTCCGGGACAGCACGTACAATGAGCAGTTCTTC. This sequence joins TRBV7-8 and TRBJ2-1, with 7 bases that match TRBD1. Germline assignment: CDR1 SGHVS and CDR2 FQNEAQ. The CDR3 consists of 16 residues. The junction had 10 bases not matched to a gene; V was cut back by 4 bases and J by 4 bases.

The V call is TRBV29-1, the J call TRBJ2-1; the match to TRBD2 covers 7 bases. Looked up from germline, CDR1 is SQVTM and CDR2 is ANQGSEA. Losses at the gene ends were 4 bases for V and 4 bases for J; bases not matched to a gene: 7. There are 14 residues in the CDR3. The CDR3 is CSVVGLAAYNEQFF. For the CDR3, the DNA is TGCAGCGTTGTAGGTCTAGCGGCATACAATGAGCAGTTCTTC.

This chain connects TRBV6-5 to TRBJ1-1; maybe TRBD1 (5 bases). Germline CDR1 reads MNHEY; CDR2 reads SVGAGI. Trimming removed 7 bases from V and 3 bases from J, with 9 bases in between. The CDR3 is made up of 12 amino acids. CDR3: CASTGRYTEAFF. CDR3 DNA: TGTGCCAGCACAGGGCGGTACACTGAAGCTTTCTTT.

The CDR3 DNA is TGTGCCAGCCGCCTCGCAAGGGTAGGGACTGAAGCTTTCTTT. As protein: CASRLARVGTEAFF. V gene TRBV2 combines with J gene TRBJ1-1; D is undetermined. V was trimmed by 8 bases and J by 5 bases, leaving 18 bases between them. Looked up from germline, CDR1 is SNHLY and CDR2 is FYNNEI. The CDR3 consists of 14 residues.

This chain connects TRBV5-1 to TRBJ2-3, with D possibly being TRBD1 (6 bases). V lost 4 bases, J lost 2 bases, and 14 bases lay in between. Germline V CDR1 and CDR2: SGHRS, YFSETQ. This CDR3 has 15 residues. The CDR3 DNA follows: TGCGCCAGCAGCACTTCAGGGGACCTCACAGATACGCAGTATTTT. Translated, it gives CASSTSGDLTDTQYF.

The chain recombines TRBV7-8 with TRBJ2-2; 12 bases fit TRBD2. The germline CDR1 and CDR2 sequences are SGHVS and FQNEAQ. V dropped 5 bases and J dropped 4; count of bases not matched to a gene: 5. The length of the CDR3 is 16 residues. In DNA form, the CDR3 reads TGTGCCAGCAGCAGCCTAGCGGGAGGGGCCACCGGGGAGCTGTTTTTT. It codes for CASSSLAGGATGELFF.

V and J are TRBV5-6 and TRBJ2-3, with D perhaps matching TRBD2 (5 bases). The CDR3 covers 15 residues. Germline V gene lookup returns CDR1 SGHDT and CDR2 YYEEEE. Trimming removed 0 bases from V and 4 bases from J, with 12 bases in between. The chain's CDR3 is CASSLVASNSDTQYF. As DNA, the CDR3 is TGTGCCAGCAGCTTGGTGGCTAGCAATTCAGATACGCAGTATTTT.

Regarding this clone: Other DNA sequences of this sample code for an identical CDR3. The chain couples TRBV30 to TRBJ2-7; D gene uncertain. Trimming took off 0 bases at V and 0 bases at J, with 9 bases between the two ends. The CDR3 loop spans 14 amino acids. Per germline, CDR1 GTSNPN and CDR2 SVGIG (reference sequence). CDR3 amino acids: CAWSVLRSSYEQYF. CDR3 DNA sequence: TGTGCCTGGAGTGTATTACGGAGCTCCTACGAGCAGTACTTC.

The rearrangement uses TRBV18 and TRBJ1-5, with TRBD1 matching 8 bases. This CDR3 has 16 residues. Losses at the gene ends were 4 bases for V and 7 bases for J; bases not matched to a gene: 12. Germline-derived CDR1 and CDR2 are KGHSH and LQKENI. The DNA of the CDR3 is TGTGCCAGCTCACGGTCAGGTCAGGGGGCTTGGCAGCCCCAGCATTTT. The encoded protein is CASSRSGQGAWQPQHF.

The rearrangement links TRBV5-1 to TRBJ2-2; TRBD1 or TRBD2 may be the D gene (5 bases each). The CDR3 covers 15 residues. V was pared by 4 bases and J by 1 base, with 11 bases between. Germline V gene data show CDR1 as SGHRS and CDR2 as YFSETQ. The CDR3 region is CASSRDGGNTGELFF. CDR3 nucleotide sequence: TGCGCCAGCAGCCGGGACGGAGGGAACACCGGGGAGCTGTTTTTT.

Here the CDR3 reads CASSLWYRTGGTDTQYF. The CDR3, as DNA: TGCGCCAGCAGCTTATGGTATAGGACAGGGGGCACAGATACGCAGTATTTT. V gene TRBV5-1 combines with J gene TRBJ2-3, with 9 bases matching TRBD1. CDR1 SGHRS and CDR2 YFSETQ come from the germline V gene. The CDR3 sequence is 17 residues long. V lost 2 bases to trimming and J lost 1 base; unmatched junction nucleotides: 8. Full variable domain (rest looked up from reference TRBV5-1 and TRBJ2-3): KAGVTQTPRYLIKTRGQQVTLSCSPISGHRSVSWYQQTPGQGLQFLFEYFSETQRNKGNFPGRFSGRQFSNSRSEMNVSTLELGDSALYLCASSLWYRTGGTDTQYFGPGTRLTVL.

In this sample, this clone turned up once. V is TRBV7-9 and J is TRBJ1-1; D not resolved. V dropped 1 base and J dropped 8 bases, with 14 bases sitting between them. The CDR3 length is 14 residues. The germline gives CDR1 SEHNR, CDR2 FQNEAQ (reference sequence). CDR3 amino acids: CASSLGFEGAEAFF. CDR3 DNA: TGTGCCAGCAGCTTAGGGTTTGAGGGAGCGGAAGCTTTCTTT.

For the CDR3, the DNA is TGTGCCAGCAACCGCGGGCAGGGCGGATACGAGCAGTACTTC. Translating gives CASNRGQGGYEQYF. The V and J genes are TRBV5-4 and TRBJ2-7; D may correspond to TRBD1 or TRBD2 (5 bases each). The germline V and J ends were trimmed by 6 bases and 4 bases, with 17 bases remaining between them. Germline V gene data show CDR1 as SGHNT and CDR2 as YYREEE (reference sequence). CDR3 length: 14 residues.

V and J are TRBV7-9 and TRBJ2-7; D uncertain. Germline CDR1 reads SEHNR; CDR2 reads FQNEAQ (reference sequence). The length of the CDR3 is 11 residues. Trimming removed 7 bases from V and 6 bases from J, with 10 bases in between. This CDR3 is CASTNGLEQYF. DNA for the CDR3: TGTGCCAGCACCAACGGTCTCGAGCAGTACTTC.

The chain recombines TRBV5-1 with TRBJ2-1; D is perhaps TRBD2 (6 bases). Per the germline V gene, CDR1 is SGHRS and CDR2 is YFSETQ. The CDR3 is 15 amino acids. The V gene lost 3 bases and the J gene lost 0 bases, with 10 bases spanning the gap. CDR3: CASSSGTPSYNEQFF. CDR3 in DNA: TGCGCCAGCAGCTCCGGGACTCCCTCCTACAATGAGCAGTTCTTC.

V is TRBV2 and J is TRBJ2-1, with D possibly being TRBD2 (6 bases). The CDR3 covers 16 residues. The germline CDR1 and CDR2 sequences are SNHLY and FYNNEI. V was pared by 4 bases and J by 4 bases, with 17 bases between. The CDR3 region is CASSVRRDVAYNEQFF. In DNA, the CDR3 is TGTGCCAGCAGTGTGCGGCGGGATGTCGCATACAATGAGCAGTTCTTC.

V is TRBV6-1 and J is TRBJ2-7; tentative D call: TRBD1 (5 bases). The CDR3 runs 14 residues. CDR1 MNHNS and CDR2 SASEGT come from the germline V gene. V was clipped by 4 bases and J by 6 bases, with 16 bases between them. The CDR3 nucleotides read TGTGCCAGCAGTGTCGATACAGGATACGGCGAGCAGTACTTC. Its translation: CASSVDTGYGEQYF.

This clone appeared once. The chain recombines TRBV7-9 with TRBJ2-1; no definite D call. Germline V gene lookup returns CDR1 SEHNR and CDR2 FQNEAQ (reference sequence). The germline V and J ends were trimmed by 2 bases and 0 bases, with 8 bases remaining between them. The CDR3 is 15 residues long. This chain's CDR3 is CASSLYRSSYNEQFF. CDR3 sequence (DNA): TGTGCCAGCAGCTTATACCGGTCCTCCTACAATGAGCAGTTCTTC.

CDR3 coding DNA: TGCAGCGTTGAAGATCGCCAGGGGAGCGAAAAACTGTTTTTT. This codes for CSVEDRQGSEKLFF. The V gene is TRBV29-1, the J gene TRBJ1-4; a weak D match, TRBD1 (6 bases). CDR1 is SQVTM, CDR2 ANQGSEA, per germline. The CDR3 runs to 14 residues. Trimming took off 0 bases at V and 8 bases at J, with 13 bases between the two ends.

V and J are TRBV7-3 and TRBJ2-1, with 9 nucleotides matching TRBD1. The CDR3 totals 15 residues. V trimming: 5 bases; J trimming: 7 bases; junction bases outside the gene matches: 9. Germline V lookup: CDR1 SGHTA, CDR2 FQGTGA. DNA of the CDR3: TGTGCCAGCAGCCGGACAGGGGACCTGGGAAATGAGCAGTTCTTC. Translated: CASSRTGDLGNEQFF.

The chain couples TRBV6-5 to TRBJ2-5, with D possibly TRBD2 on 5 matching bases. Trimming shortened V by 5 bases and J by 8 bases, and 18 bases separated the two germline ends. This CDR3 is 14 amino acids long. Per the germline V gene, CDR1 is MNHEY and CDR2 is SVGAGI. The CDR3 loop is CASSQTDLARTQYF. CDR3 sequence (DNA): TGTGCCAGCAGTCAGACCGACCTAGCTCGCACCCAGTACTTC.

The rearrangement uses TRBV7-2 and TRBJ2-7; D could derive from TRBD1 or TRBD2 (5 bases each). This CDR3 is 15 amino acids long. V was shortened by 5 bases and J by 5 bases, with 19 bases between the two germline ends. Germline V gene data show CDR1 as SGHTA and CDR2 as FQGNSA. The CDR3 reads CASSASGTRGHEQYF. The CDR3 bases are TGTGCCAGCAGCGCTTCCGGGACGAGAGGGCACGAGCAGTACTTC.

The chain joins TRBV5-6 to TRBJ2-7, with no clear D. CDR1 is SGHDT and CDR2 is YYEEEE in the germline V gene. V gave up 1 base and J gave up 3 bases, with 8 bases separating them. CDR3 length: 13 amino acids. This CDR3 is CASSLRAVYEQYF. As DNA, the CDR3 is TGTGCCAGCAGCTTGAGAGCAGTCTACGAGCAGTACTTC.